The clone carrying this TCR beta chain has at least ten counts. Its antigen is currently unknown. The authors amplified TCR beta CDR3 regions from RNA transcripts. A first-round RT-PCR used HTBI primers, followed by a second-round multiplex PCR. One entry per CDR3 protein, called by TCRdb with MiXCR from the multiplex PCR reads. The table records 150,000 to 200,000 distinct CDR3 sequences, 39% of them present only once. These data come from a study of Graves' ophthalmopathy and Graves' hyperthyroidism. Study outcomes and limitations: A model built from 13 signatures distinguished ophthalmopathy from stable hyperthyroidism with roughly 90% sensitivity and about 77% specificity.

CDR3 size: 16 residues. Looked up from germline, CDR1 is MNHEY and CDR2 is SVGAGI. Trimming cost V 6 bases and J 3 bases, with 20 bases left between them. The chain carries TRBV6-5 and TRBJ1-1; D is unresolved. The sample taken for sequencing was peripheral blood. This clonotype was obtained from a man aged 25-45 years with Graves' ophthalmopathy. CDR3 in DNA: TGTGCCAGCAGCCCCTGGACCACAGTGGCGGACACTGAAGCTTTCTTT. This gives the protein CASSPWTTVADTEAFF.